This is a list of T cell receptor beta chains from one sample in a study of identical twins. Via MiXCR, TCRdb re-called the 5' RACE reads, giving one row per CDR3 protein. The sample gives 1,800,000 or so distinct CDR3 sequences, about 31% of which show up once; about 0.27% is in the top ten. The material sequenced was cord blood. The receptor set was obtained from a newborn girl in good health. Each CDR3 is given with its conserved first and last residue. The order of the fields is V gene, J gene, clone size, D gene, CDR3 DNA, CDR3 protein. The D gene is left open where the match is weak. Clone size is stated in some rows and not others, as once, few, many or a class when expanded.

>TRBV27|TRBJ2-7|many|TRBD2
TGTGCCAGCAGTTTATGGAGGACTAGCGCCTACGAGCAGTACTTC
CASSLWRTSAYEQYF
>TRBV27|TRBJ2-1|few|NA
TGTGCCAGCAGTTTAGCCAGGGTCTACAATGAGCAGTTCTTC
CASSLARVYNEQFF
>TRBV5-1|TRBJ2-1|many|NA
TGCGCCAGCAGCGCTACGGCGTCCTACAATGAGCAGTTCTTC
CASSATASYNEQFF
>TRBV7-2|TRBJ2-1|NA|TRBD2
TGTGCCAGCAGCTTAGGCCGGGGGGGCGGTAATGAGCAGTTCTTC
CASSLGRGGGNEQFF
>TRBV11-1|TRBJ2-1|few|TRBD2
TGTGCCAGCAGCTTAAGAGGGCTAGCGGGAGTAGAGCAGTTCTTC
CASSLRGLAGVEQFF
>TRBV5-5|TRBJ1-4|NA|NA
TGTGCCAGCAGCGATGGGCCGGCAACTAATGAAAAACTGTTTTTT
CASSDGPATNEKLFF
>TRBV5-1|TRBJ1-4|NA|NA
TGCGCCAGCAGCTTGGGAATGCGTGAAAAACTGTTTTTT
CASSLGMREKLFF
>TRBV4-1|TRBJ2-7|NA|NA
TGCGCCAGCGGCCGACAGGTGGGGGCTTACGAGCAGTACTTC
CASGRQVGAYEQYF
>TRBV6-5|TRBJ1-1|few|NA
TGTGCCAGCAGTTACGTGGGTGGGAACACTGAAGCTTTCTTT
CASSYVGGNTEAFF
>TRBV12-3/TRBV12-4|TRBJ2-1|NA|TRBD2
TGTGCCAGCAGTACTGGCGGGAGTAGGAATGAGCAGTTCTTC
CASSTGGSRNEQFF
>TRBV28|TRBJ1-2|NA|NA
TGTGCCAGCAGCACCGCCGACAGCTATGGCTACACCTTC
CASSTADSYGYTF
>TRBV10-3|TRBJ2-7|NA|NA
TGTGCCATCAGGCGACAGGAGGGGTCCTACGAGCAGTACTTC
CAIRRQEGSYEQYF
>TRBV5-1|TRBJ2-2|NA|NA
TGCGCCAGCAGCTTGTTCCCTTCCGGGTCCACCGGGGAGCTGTTTTTT
CASSLFPSGSTGELFF
>TRBV7-2|TRBJ2-7|NA|TRBD2
TGTGCCAGCAGCCTCTCCCAGTGGGCGGGGGGTACCTACGAGCAGTACTTC
CASSLSQWAGGTYEQYF
>TRBV27|TRBJ1-4|few|TRBD1
TGTGCCAGCAGTTTATCTGCAGCTCAGGACAGGGCTAATGAAAAACTGTTTTTT
CASSLSAAQDRANEKLFF
>TRBV18|TRBJ2-7|NA|NA
TGTGCCAGCTCACCGGTTTGGGTCCTAAACTCCTACGAGCAGTACTTC
CASSPVWVLNSYEQYF
>TRBV4-1|TRBJ1-5|few|NA
TGCGCCAGCAGCCAAGCGGGGCATGGTCAGCCCCAGCATTTT
CASSQAGHGQPQHF
>TRBV27|TRBJ2-7|many|TRBD1
TGTGCCAGCAGTACGACAGGGGGCTACGAGCAGTACTTC
CASSTTGGYEQYF
>TRBV7-2|TRBJ2-5|few|NA
TGTGCCAGCAATCTGGGCCAAGAGACCCAGTACTTC
CASNLGQETQYF
>TRBV11-2|TRBJ2-7|NA|NA
TGTGCCAGCAGCTTAGTGCCGCTTCCGAGCTCCTACGAGCAGTACTTC
CASSLVPLPSSYEQYF
>TRBV12-5|TRBJ1-1|NA|NA
TGTGCTAGTGGTTTGGGGCAGGGGTCGGTATCCACTGAAGCTTTCTTT
CASGLGQGSVSTEAFF
>TRBV7-2|TRBJ2-5|NA|NA
TGTGCCAGCAGCCCGGGACGGATCCAAGAGACCCAGTACTTC
CASSPGRIQETQYF
>TRBV4-2|TRBJ2-7|NA|NA
TGTGCCAGCAGCCACTCCCTAGGGCCCAGCTCCTACGAGCAGTACTTC
CASSHSLGPSSYEQYF
>TRBV7-7|TRBJ2-2|NA|NA
TGTGCTAGCAGCCTTTCGCCGGCGGGCACCGGGGAGCTGTTTTTT
CASSLSPAGTGELFF
>TRBV29-1|TRBJ2-1|few|TRBD1
TGCAGCGTTGCGAGGCAGGGGGCGCGGAATGAGCAGTTCTTC
CSVARQGARNEQFF
>TRBV27|TRBJ2-2|NA|NA
TGTGCCAGCAGTTTCCGGGACATTCCCACCGGGGAGCTGTTTTTT
CASSFRDIPTGELFF
>TRBV5-1|TRBJ1-1|few|NA
TGCGCCAGCAGACGGACTGTCTCGGGCACTGAAGCTTTCTTT
CASRRTVSGTEAFF
>TRBV5-1|TRBJ2-7|NA|NA
TGCGCCAGCAGCGTCCTGGGACTCTCTAGCTCCTACGAGCAGTCCTTC
CASSVLGLSSSYEQSF
>TRBV21-1|TRBJ1-1|NA|NA
TGTGCCAGCAGCTCCAGAGGGGGCGCGAATTCCACTGAAGCTTTCTTT
CASSSRGGANSTEAFF
>TRBV7-9|TRBJ2-3|NA|TRBD2
TGTGCCAGCAGCCGGACTAGCGGGTCTACCACAGATACGCAGTATTTT
CASSRTSGSTTDTQYF
>TRBV12-3/TRBV12-4|TRBJ2-1|few|NA
TGTGCCAGCTCCCTTAGTCCCCCAAAATGGGAGCAGTTCTTC
CASSLSPPKWEQFF
>TRBV20-1|TRBJ2-7|NA|TRBD2
TGCAGTGCTAGAGAGCAGACTAGCAGGAACTCCTACGAGCAGTACTTC
CSAREQTSRNSYEQYF
>TRBV29-1|TRBJ2-1|few|TRBD1
TGCAGCGTTGTGTCAGGGGGCTACAATGAGCAGTTCTTC
CSVVSGGYNEQFF
>TRBV4-1|TRBJ2-1|few|TRBD2
TGCGCCAGCAACATAGCGGGAATACAGGATGAGCAGTTCTTC
CASNIAGIQDEQFF
>TRBV6-1|TRBJ1-2|few|NA
TGTGCCAGCAGTGAAACAGGGAGGGGCGGCTACACCTTC
CASSETGRGGYTF
>TRBV2|TRBJ2-1|NA|NA
TGTGCCAGCAGTGATGATGCCGGTGAGCAGTTCTTC
CASSDDAGEQFF
>TRBV27|TRBJ2-5|NA|TRBD2
TGTGCCAGCAGTTTCCTAGCGGGGTCGCCTAATGAGCAGTACTTC
CASSFLAGSPNEQYF
>TRBV12-3/TRBV12-4|TRBJ2-3|few|TRBD2
TGTGCCAGCAGTTTAGCGGGAGGGTGGGATACGCAGTATTTT
CASSLAGGWDTQYF
>TRBV3-1|TRBJ2-3|few|TRBD1
TGTGCCAGCAGCTTCGGACAGGGTGGGGTAGATACGCAGTATTTT
CASSFGQGGVDTQYF
>TRBV9|TRBJ2-7|few|TRBD2
TGTGCCAGCAGCGTAGGGACTACGACTAGCGTGACCTCCTACGAGCAGTACTTC
CASSVGTTTSVTSYEQYF
>TRBV3-1|TRBJ2-5|few|NA
TGTGCCAGCAGCCAAGGGTTCGGCGGAGAGACCCAGTACTTC
CASSQGFGGETQYF
>TRBV7-6|TRBJ1-1|few|TRBD1
TGTGCCAGCAGCTTTGAACCCGGGACAGGGGGTGAAGCTTTCTTT
CASSFEPGTGGEAFF
>TRBV27|TRBJ2-2|NA|TRBD2
TGTGCCAGCAGTTTCACCCCGACTAGCGGCTACACCGGGGAGCTGTTTTTT
CASSFTPTSGYTGELFF
>TRBV28|TRBJ2-1|many|NA
TGTGCCAGCAGTCCTTACTACAATGAGCAGTTCTTC
CASSPYYNEQFF
>TRBV27|TRBJ1-6|NA|NA
TGTGCCAGCACCTTAGATCCTTCCGGGACAACACCCCTCCACTTT
CASTLDPSGTTPLHF
>TRBV2|TRBJ2-5|few|TRBD2
TGTGCCAGCAGCCCCCGGACTAGCATCGAAGAGACCCAGTACTTC
CASSPRTSIEETQYF
>TRBV20-1|TRBJ2-3|few|TRBD2
TGCAGTGCCCTCTGGCTAGCGGCAGATACGCAGTATTTT
CSALWLAADTQYF
>TRBV6-1|TRBJ2-6|NA|NA
TGTGCCAGCACCCGTGACTGGGGGTTCTCTGGGGCCAACGTCCTGACTTTC
CASTRDWGFSGANVLTF
>TRBV5-1|TRBJ2-4|few|NA
TGCGCCAGCAGCTTGAGGATACTAGCCAAAAACATTCAGTACTTC
CASSLRILAKNIQYF
>TRBV29-1|TRBJ1-5|few|NA
TGCAGCGTTCTGGTCGGGAATCAGCCCCAGCATTTT
CSVLVGNQPQHF
>TRBV20-1|TRBJ2-7|NA|TRBD1
TGCAGTGCTAGGGGACAGCGCACCTACGAGCAGTACTTC
CSARGQRTYEQYF
>TRBV7-2|TRBJ1-2|NA|TRBD1
TGTGCCAGCAGCTTAGGGTCCAATAGACAGGGCTTTTATGGCCACACCTTC
CASSLGSNRQGFYGHTF
>TRBV19|TRBJ2-1|NA|TRBD2
TGTGCCAGTAGTAAAAGCGGGAGCTCCTACAATGAGCAGTTCTTC
CASSKSGSSYNEQFF